Given below is one TCR beta chain in context. Antigen: not known. These data belong to a study of identical twins. Study results and caveats: For monozygotic twins, models underestimated out-of-frame TCR alpha sharing. Cord blood beta clonotypes present at high abundance carried fewer insertions; no such pattern appeared in memory repertoires.

TCRdb re-analysed the 5' RACE reads in MiXCR, keeping a single row per CDR3 protein. In the table there are 600,000 to 850,000 distinct CDR3 sequences, 15% to 20% of which are singletons. This CDR3 contains 14 residues. V dropped 6 bases and J dropped 7; count of bases not matched to a gene: 9. The same data also contributed to another study, on T cells expressing NK-cell markers. That publication notes: Repertoire data for TCR beta were derived from sorted T cells (CD3+CD56+NKG2C+, CD3+CD56+NKG2C- and CD3+CD56-NKG2C+). In several experiments, sorting was restricted to alpha-beta TCR T cells by an anti-gamma-delta TCR antibody.

The receptor comes from a woman younger than 35 in good health. The J gene is TRBJ2-1, the V gene TRBV12-3 or TRBV12-4; 7 positions agree with TRBD2. The sample was PBMCs. The CDR3 loop reads CASRRLAVKNEQFF. CDR3 DNA: TGTGCCAGCAGAAGACTAGCAGTAAAGAATGAGCAGTTCTTC.